The following is a TCR beta chain sequence with its context. Its antigen is not known. The CDR3 extends over 15 amino acids. V shed 0 bases and J shed 2 bases, with 11 bases lying between them. Germline V gene data show CDR1 as LGHNA and CDR2 as YSLEER. The data are from a study of Ad26.COV2.S vaccination and SARS-CoV-2 variants. Study in general: Donor had been placed in the Ad26.COV2.S arm of the COV1001 trial. Intramuscular Ad26.COV2.S doses were given once or twice, 56 days apart.

General observations from the study: Reported findings describe substantial breadth in spike-specific CD8+ and CD4+ T cell responses following vaccination. Similar non-spike TCR breadth was seen in vaccine and placebo recipients.

Treatment: around 19 received Ad26.COV2.S at low or high dose, single or two shots; 5 received placebo; per-sample allocation not given. At day 63 after the first vaccine or placebo injection, samples were drawn. Measured with immunoSEQ multiplex PCR; TCRdb has only the in-frame clones, and not every one. The sample includes about 350,000 clones, approximately 85% of them seen just once. Sequenced here: peripheral blood, sampled in a trial of Ad26.COV2.S vaccine versus placebo. The chain uses TRBV4-3 and TRBJ2-7; D not resolved. The sequence derives from a person aged 18-60 years who received the Ad26.COV2.S COVID-19 vaccine or a placebo. CDR3 protein: CASSQELSSTYEQYF. The CDR3 DNA reads TGCGCCAGCAGCCAAGAATTGTCCAGCACCTACGAGCAGTACTTC.